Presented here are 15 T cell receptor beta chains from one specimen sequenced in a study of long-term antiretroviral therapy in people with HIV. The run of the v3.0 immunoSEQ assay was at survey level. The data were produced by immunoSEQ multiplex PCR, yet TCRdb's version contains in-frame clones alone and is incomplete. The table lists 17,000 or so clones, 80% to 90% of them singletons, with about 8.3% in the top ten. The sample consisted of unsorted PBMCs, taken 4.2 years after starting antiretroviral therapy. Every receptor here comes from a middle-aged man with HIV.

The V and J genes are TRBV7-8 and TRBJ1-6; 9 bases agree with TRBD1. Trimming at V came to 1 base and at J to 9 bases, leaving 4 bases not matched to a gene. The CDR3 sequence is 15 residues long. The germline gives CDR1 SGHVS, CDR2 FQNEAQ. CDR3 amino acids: CASSLGDRVASPLHF. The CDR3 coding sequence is TGTGCCAGCAGCTTAGGGGACAGGGTCGCTTCACCCCTCCACTTT.

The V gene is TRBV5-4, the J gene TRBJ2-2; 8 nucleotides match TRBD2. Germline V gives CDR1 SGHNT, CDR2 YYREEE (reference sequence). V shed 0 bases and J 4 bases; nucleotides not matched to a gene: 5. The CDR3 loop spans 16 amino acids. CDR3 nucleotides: TGTGCCAGCAGCTTGGGAGGCCTAGCGGGCACCGGGGAGCTGTTTTTT. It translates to CASSLGGLAGTGELFF.

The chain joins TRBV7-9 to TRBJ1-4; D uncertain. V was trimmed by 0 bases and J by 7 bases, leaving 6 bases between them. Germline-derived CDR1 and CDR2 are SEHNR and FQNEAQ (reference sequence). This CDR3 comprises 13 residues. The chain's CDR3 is CASSLAGSEKLFF. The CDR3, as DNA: TGTGCCAGCAGCTTAGCCGGGAGTGAAAAACTGTTTTTT.

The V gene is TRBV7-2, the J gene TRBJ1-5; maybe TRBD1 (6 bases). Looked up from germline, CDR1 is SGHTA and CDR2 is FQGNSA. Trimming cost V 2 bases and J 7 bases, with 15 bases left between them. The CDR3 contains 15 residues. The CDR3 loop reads CASSLSNQGGQPQHF. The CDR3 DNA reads TGTGCCAGCAGCTTAAGTAACCAAGGGGGACAGCCCCAGCATTTT.

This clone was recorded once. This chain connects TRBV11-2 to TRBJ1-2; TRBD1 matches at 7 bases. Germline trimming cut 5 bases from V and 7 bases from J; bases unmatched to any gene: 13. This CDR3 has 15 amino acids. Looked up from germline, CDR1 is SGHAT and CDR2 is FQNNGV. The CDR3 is CASSDRDSLASGYTF. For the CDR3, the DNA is TGTGCCAGCAGCGACCGGGACAGCTTAGCGAGTGGCTACACCTTC.

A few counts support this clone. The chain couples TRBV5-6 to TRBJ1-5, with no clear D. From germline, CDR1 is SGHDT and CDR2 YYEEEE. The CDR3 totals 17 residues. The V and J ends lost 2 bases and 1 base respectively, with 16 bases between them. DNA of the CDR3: TGTGCCAGCAGCTTAGGTGACCTTCGTTTGAGCAATCAGCCCCAGCATTTT. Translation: CASSLGDLRLSNQPQHF.

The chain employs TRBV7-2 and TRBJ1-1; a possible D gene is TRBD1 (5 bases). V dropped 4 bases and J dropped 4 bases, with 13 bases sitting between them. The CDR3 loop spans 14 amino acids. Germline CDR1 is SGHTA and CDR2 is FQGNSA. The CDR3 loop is CASSSQGFGTEAFF. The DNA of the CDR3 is TGTGCCAGCAGCTCCCAGGGCTTCGGCACTGAAGCTTTCTTT.

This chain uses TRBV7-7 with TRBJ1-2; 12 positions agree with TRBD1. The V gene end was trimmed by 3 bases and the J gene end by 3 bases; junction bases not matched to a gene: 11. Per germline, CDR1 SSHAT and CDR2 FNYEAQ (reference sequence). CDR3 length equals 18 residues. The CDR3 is CASSFLGTGGRFYYGYTF. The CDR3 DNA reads TGTGCCAGCAGCTTCCTTGGGACAGGGGGCAGGTTTTACTATGGCTACACCTTC.

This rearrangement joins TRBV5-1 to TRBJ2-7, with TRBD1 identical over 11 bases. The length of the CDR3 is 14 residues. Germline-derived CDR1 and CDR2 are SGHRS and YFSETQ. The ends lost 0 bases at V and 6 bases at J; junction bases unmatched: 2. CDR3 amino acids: CASSLGTGGGEQYF. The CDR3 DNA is TGCGCCAGCAGCTTGGGGACAGGGGGCGGCGAGCAGTACTTC.

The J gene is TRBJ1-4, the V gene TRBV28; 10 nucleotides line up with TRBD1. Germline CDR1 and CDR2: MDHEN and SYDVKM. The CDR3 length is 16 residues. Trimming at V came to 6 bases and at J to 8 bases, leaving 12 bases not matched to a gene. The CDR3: CASSPTRQGAREKLFF. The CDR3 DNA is TGTGCCAGCAGCCCAACCCGACAGGGGGCAAGGGAAAAACTGTTTTTT.

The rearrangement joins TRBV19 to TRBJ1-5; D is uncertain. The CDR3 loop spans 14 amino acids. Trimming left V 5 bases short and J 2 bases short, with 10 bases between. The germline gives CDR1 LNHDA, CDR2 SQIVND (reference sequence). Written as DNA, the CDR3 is TGTGCCAGTAGTGTGTCCGGGGGCAATCAGCCCCAGCATTTT. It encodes CASSVSGGNQPQHF.

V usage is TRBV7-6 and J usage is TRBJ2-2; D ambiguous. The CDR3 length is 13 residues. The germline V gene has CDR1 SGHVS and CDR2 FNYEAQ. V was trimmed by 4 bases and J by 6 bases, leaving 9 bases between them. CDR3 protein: CASSSSWAGELFF. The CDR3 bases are TGTGCCAGCAGCTCCTCATGGGCCGGGGAGCTGTTTTTT.

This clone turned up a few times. In nucleotides, the CDR3 is TGCGCCAGCAGCTTGGTAGGGACAGGGATTAACGAGCAGTACTTC. Protein sequence: CASSLVGTGINEQYF. The chain joins TRBV5-1 to TRBJ2-7; 9 bases agree with TRBD1. V shed 0 bases, J shed 5 bases, and the junction held 6 bases outside the gene matches. CDR3 length equals 15 residues. Germline-derived CDR1 and CDR2 are SGHRS and YFSETQ.

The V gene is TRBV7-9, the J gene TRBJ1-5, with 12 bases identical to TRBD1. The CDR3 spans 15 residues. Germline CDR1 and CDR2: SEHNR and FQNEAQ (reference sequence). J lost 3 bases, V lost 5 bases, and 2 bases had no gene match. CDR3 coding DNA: TGTGCCAGCAGCCCGGGACAGGGGGCCAATCAGCCCCAGCATTTT. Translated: CASSPGQGANQPQHF.

DNA of the CDR3: TGTGCCAGCAGCGTCGGGGAAGTAAGCGAGCAGTACTTC. Protein product: CASSVGEVSEQYF. This rearrangement joins TRBV9 to TRBJ2-7; a possible D gene is TRBD2 (5 bases). The CDR3 runs to 13 residues. Deletions cut 2 bases from V and 6 bases from J, with 12 bases between. CDR1 and CDR2 from the germline V gene are SGDLS and YYNGEE.